The rows below give T cell receptor beta chains drawn from one sample of a study of blood T cell repertoires in COVID-19. Method: immunoSEQ multiplex PCR; TCRdb's copy keeps in-frame clones and lacks some. The sample has about 260,000 clones; about 82% are singletons. Sequenced sample: PBMCs or T cells enriched from blood (not recorded which). Receptors originate from a woman aged 50 to 60 who had recovered from COVID-19. The CDR3 runs from the conserved cysteine through the conserved F or W. The D gene is left open where the match is weak. Some rows have no size entry. The others give once, few or many, or a class for an expanded clone.

>-|TRBJ2-7|few|TRBV15|15
TGTGCCACCAGCAGAGATGTTGCGGGATTGTACGAGCAGTACTTC
CATSRDVAGLYEQYF
>TRBD1|TRBJ1-2|-|TRBV7-3|15
TGTGCCAGCAGCTCGCGCCCCGGGACAGGGGATGGCTACACCTTC
CASSSRPGTGDGYTF
>-|TRBJ1-1|-|TRBV29-1|14
TGCAGCCGGGGGCAGGGAAGGGAGGGCACTGAAGCTTTCTTT
CSRGQGREGTEAFF
>-|TRBJ2-1|-|TRBV19|15
TGTGCCAGTAGTATGGTACTAGCCTCCTACAATGAGCAGTTCTTC
CASSMVLASYNEQFF
>TRBD1|TRBJ2-4|-|TRBV3-1/TRBV3-2|17
TGTGCCAGCAGCCCTCTAGGGACAGGGTCTACCAAAAACATTCAGTACTTC
CASSPLGTGSTKNIQYF
>TRBD1|TRBJ1-1|-|TRBV7-9|17
TGTGCCAGCAGGCGGGGACCGACAGGGGCCCAGAACACTGAAGCTTTCTTT
CASRRGPTGAQNTEAFF
>TRBD1|TRBJ1-1|-|TRBV27|16
TGTGCCAGCAGTTTGGGGACAGTGGGGACAAGCGCTGAAGCTTTCTTT
CASSLGTVGTSAEAFF
>TRBD1|TRBJ2-7|-|TRBV19|19
TGTGCCAGTAGTCCACTGCCCGGGACAGGGGGCGGCGGCTCCTACGAGCAGTACTTC
CASSPLPGTGGGGSYEQYF
>TRBD1|TRBJ1-5|many|TRBV9|14
TGTGCCAGCAGCGCGACAGGGGGATACCAGCCCCAGCATTTT
CASSATGGYQPQHF
>-|TRBJ1-3|-|TRBV3-1/TRBV3-2|15
TGTGCCAGCAGCCAAGCAGGCCTCTCTGGAAACACCATATATTTT
CASSQAGLSGNTIYF
>TRBD2|TRBJ2-1|-|TRBV7-2|16
TGTGCCAGCAGCTTGGGACTAGCGGGAGGGGATAATGAGCAGTTCTTC
CASSLGLAGGDNEQFF
>TRBD2|TRBJ2-5|-|TRBV7-9|16
TGTGCCAGCAGCCATGGACTAGCGGGAGCTGTGGAGACCCAGTACTTC
CASSHGLAGAVETQYF
>TRBD1|TRBJ2-1|-|TRBV9|15
TGTGCCAGCAGCGGCGGGACAGGGGGATACAATGAGCAGTTCTTC
CASSGGTGGYNEQFF
>TRBD1|TRBJ1-2|-|TRBV10-3|14
TGTGCCATCAGAACAGGGGAGGATTGGGATGGCTACACCTTC
CAIRTGEDWDGYTF
>TRBD1|TRBJ1-4|few|TRBV7-9|16
TGTGCCAGCAGCTTACAGGGGGGATCAACTAATGAAAAACTGTTTTTT
CASSLQGGSTNEKLFF
>TRBD1|TRBJ1-3|-|TRBV19|13
TGTGCCAGTAGGGGGACAGGTGGAAACACCATATATTTT
CASRGTGGNTIYF
>TRBD1|TRBJ2-1|-|TRBV25-1|13
TGTGCCAGCAGCAGACAGGGGGGCAATGAGCAGTTCTTC
CASSRQGGNEQFF
>TRBD2|TRBJ2-2|-|TRBV5-1|15
TGCGCCAGCAGCCCACTAGCGGAGAACACCGGGGAGCTGTTTTTT
CASSPLAENTGELFF
>-|TRBJ1-1|once|TRBV27|19
TGTGCCAGCAGTTTACGCGCGGCTAGACTGGACAGTTGGAACACTGAAGCTTTCTTT
CASSLRAARLDSWNTEAFF
>-|TRBJ2-7|-|TRBV21-1|16
TGTGCCAGCAGCCAAGGAGGGACTAGCGGGAGCCACGAGCAGTACTTC
CASSQGGTSGSHEQYF
>TRBD1|TRBJ1-2|-|TRBV19|13
TGTGCCAGTACTTTCGGGACAGGGAACGGCTACACCTTC
CASTFGTGNGYTF
>-|TRBJ2-1|-|TRBV6-5|14
TGTGCCAGCACCCTAAGGGGGGGAGGACTTGAGCAGTTCTTC
CASTLRGGGLEQFF
>-|TRBJ1-1|-|TRBV4-1|15
TGCGCCAGCAGCCAAGTAGCGAATACGAACACTGAAGCTTTCTTT
CASSQVANTNTEAFF
>-|TRBJ1-1|-|TRBV12-3/TRBV12-4|12
TGTGCCAGCAGACAGGGACCAATGAAGGCTTTCTTT
CASRQGPMKAFF
>TRBD2|TRBJ2-1|-|TRBV2|13
TGTGCCAGCAGCCGGGAGGGTTACAATGAGCAGTTCTTC
CASSREGYNEQFF
>TRBD1|TRBJ2-4|-|TRBV28|13
TGTGCCAGCAGCCTAACACAGGGGAACATTCAGTACTTC
CASSLTQGNIQYF
>TRBD2|TRBJ2-7|-|TRBV15|15
TGTGCCACCAGCAGAGATAGAGCGGGGGGCTACGAGCAGTACTTC
CATSRDRAGGYEQYF
>-|TRBJ2-3|-|TRBV12-5|13
TGTGCTAGTGTCGGCGGGAGCACAGATACGCAGTATTTT
CASVGGSTDTQYF
>-|TRBJ2-2|-|TRBV29-1|14
TGCAGCGTTGATGGTCAGTCGAACACCGGGGAGCTGTTTTTT
CSVDGQSNTGELFF
>-|TRBJ2-7|-|TRBV9|13
TGTGCCAGCAGCGTTGGGACAACCTACGAGCAGTACTTC
CASSVGTTYEQYF
>TRBD2|TRBJ2-3|few|TRBV6-2/TRBV6-3|15
TGTGCCAGCAGTCCGGGACTAGCGACCACAGATACGCAGTATTTT
CASSPGLATTDTQYF
>-|TRBJ1-2|-|TRBV30|16
TGTGCCTGGAGCGAGACGATGGGCGAGATAAACTATGGCTACACCTTC
CAWSETMGEINYGYTF
>-|TRBJ2-7|-|TRBV13|12
TGTGCCAGCAGCTCGCTAGCGTCCGAGCAGTACTTC
CASSSLASEQYF
>-|TRBJ2-1|few|TRBV7-9|12
TGTGCCAGCAGCCCCCTAGACAATGAGCAGTTCTTC
CASSPLDNEQFF
>TRBD2|TRBJ2-3|-|TRBV6-5|15
TGTGCCAGCCAAACCGGACTAGCGGGAGCGGATACGCAGTATTTT
CASQTGLAGADTQYF
>TRBD2|TRBJ2-2|-|TRBV9|17
TGTGCCAGCCCCATGTATGCGGGGGGGAGTAACACCGGGGAGCTGTTTTTT
CASPMYAGGSNTGELFF